The sequence of this T cell receptor (beta chain) was determined in a study of cytomegalovirus exposure and HLA in healthy donors. Per the germline V gene, CDR1 is MDHEN and CDR2 is SYDVKM. With 6 bases clipped from V and 3 bases from J, the junction kept 3 bases outside the gene matches. The CDR3 has 13 residues. General study findings and limits: Productive rates of about 90% or about 30% were seen for most TCR beta V segments in an earlier analysis.

The PCR had 60 Vbeta and 13 Jbeta primers. The protocol was immunoSEQ multiplex PCR, while the TCRdb copy is restricted to in-frame clones and leaves out a portion. Of about 160,000 clones in the sample, about 72% were seen once. A remark on this clone: Its antigen remains unidentified.

This chain uses TRBV28 with TRBJ1-2, with 8 bases matching TRBD1. This TCR derives from a middle-aged man in good health and CMV-seropositive. The specimen was PBMCs. The CDR3 protein is CASSLTGDYGYTF. CDR3 bases: TGTGCCAGCAGCCTGACAGGGGACTATGGCTACACCTTC.